In this sample, the clone carrying this TCR beta chain turned up a few times. Amplified regions were TCR beta CDR3 sequences from RNA transcripts. First-round RT-PCR of the TCR CDR3 relied on the HTBI primer set. TCRdb recomputed calls from the multiplex PCR reads with MiXCR, one row per CDR3 protein. The data show 640,000 or so distinct CDR3 sequences, 14% to 15% seen once. This sample is part of a study of T cells in Graves' hyperthyroidism and ophthalmopathy. This CDR3 spans 16 amino acids. V lost 0 bases to trimming and J lost 4 bases; unmatched junction nucleotides: 4. Germline V gene sequence: CDR1 SGDLS, CDR2 YYNGEE.

The TCR originated in a woman in her 40s with Graves' ophthalmopathy. The chain is built from TRBV9 and TRBJ2-3; 11 bases line up with TRBD1. The sample consisted of blood. Here the CDR3 reads CASSVAGQGASDTQYF. CDR3 in DNA: TGTGCCAGCAGCGTAGCAGGACAGGGGGCGTCAGATACGCAGTATTTT.